The present entry profiles one T cell receptor beta chain with its context. Antigen unknown. Other DNA sequences of this sample code for an identical CDR3. Here immunoSEQ multiplex PCR was the method, and the copy in TCRdb shows in-frame clones only, minus some. This sample carries more than 100,000 clones, approximately 90% of them seen once, and the ten largest clones take about 1.5%. The data belong to a study of T cell responses to AZD1222 COVID-19 vaccine. Looking at the study overall: Pooling of second doses given at about 4 or about 12 weeks was done.

There are 11 residues in the CDR3. The V gene lost 3 bases and the J gene lost 3 bases, with 6 bases spanning the gap. Germline V gene lookup returns CDR1 DFQATT and CDR2 SNEGSKA (reference sequence). Findings and caveats of the study: Unmutated variant regions are reportedly the target of nearly half of TCRs that are spike-specific.

The chain is built from TRBV20-1 and TRBJ2-7; possibly TRBD1 for D (5 bases). The sequences come from peripheral blood, collected on day 0 of AZD1222 vaccination. The sequence was obtained from an adult in good health. Here the CDR3 reads CSARDNYEQYF. The DNA of the CDR3 is TGCAGTGCTAGGGACAACTACGAGCAGTACTTC.